A selection of T cell receptor beta chains follows, all from one sample in a study of OX40 agonist ivuxolimab in advanced cancers. Measured with immunoSEQ multiplex PCR; TCRdb has only the in-frame clones, and not every one. The table has around 53,000 clones, about four fifths seen once; the top ten hold roughly 0.6%. Material: CD4+ or CD8+ T cells sorted from blood, obtained in a trial of the OX40 agonist ivuxolimab. Receptors were obtained from an adult with an advanced solid tumor such as melanoma, head and neck, liver or kidney cancer. CDR3s include the opening cysteine and the closing phenylalanine or tryptophan. The order of the fields is J gene, V gene, clone size, D gene, CDR3 protein, CDR3 DNA. D genes are given only for firm matches. Clone size is given for some rows only: seen once, a few or many times, or a class if the clone is expanded.

>TRBJ1-2|TRBV7-8|few|.
CASSPRRVRGDGYTF
TGTGCCAGCAGCCCCCGACGGGTCCGAGGTGATGGCTACACCTTC
>TRBJ1-1|TRBV5-6|.|TRBD1
CASSLGARGRGYTEAFF
TGTGCCAGCAGCTTGGGGGCCAGGGGGCGAGGGTACACTGAAGCTTTCTTT
>TRBJ2-2|TRBV7-8|.|.
CASSFIPRAKNTGELFF
TGTGCCAGCAGTTTTATCCCGCGCGCGAAAAACACCGGGGAGCTGTTTTTT
>TRBJ2-7|TRBV6-6|.|.
CASSRESFSYEQYF
TGTGCCAGCAGTAGGGAGTCGTTCTCCTACGAGCAGTACTTC
>TRBJ1-5|TRBV10-3|.|.
CAISGGISDQPQHF
TGTGCCATCAGTGGGGGGATAAGCGATCAGCCCCAGCATTTT
>TRBJ2-5|TRBV18|.|.
CASSPALMGLRPETQYF
TGTGCCAGCTCACCGGCATTAATGGGACTCAGACCGGAGACCCAGTACTTC
>TRBJ2-5|TRBV11-2|.|.
CASSLEIGAKETQYF
TGTGCCAGCAGCTTAGAGATTGGGGCCAAAGAGACCCAGTACTTC
>TRBJ2-5|TRBV19|.|TRBD2
CASSFSMVGPSGQETQYF
TGTGCCAGTAGTTTCAGTATGGTCGGTCCTAGCGGTCAAGAGACCCAGTACTTC
>TRBJ1-5|TRBV19|few|.
CASSIGGEKPQHF
TGTGCCAGTAGTATCGGAGGGGAGAAGCCCCAGCATTTT
>TRBJ1-1|TRBV29-1|.|TRBD1
CSVAQGGNTEAFF
TGCAGCGTTGCCCAGGGGGGGAACACTGAAGCTTTCTTT
>TRBJ1-2|TRBV5-5|once|.
CASSLVSGGDGYTF
TGTGCCAGCAGCTTGGTATCTGGGGGCGATGGCTACACCTTC
>TRBJ1-1|TRBV6-5|.|.
CASSPNTENTEAFF
TGTGCCAGCAGCCCTAATACCGAGAACACTGAAGCTTTCTTT
>TRBJ2-2|TRBV30|.|.
CAWKEGGGSGELFF
TGTGCCTGGAAGGAGGGGGGCGGTAGCGGGGAGCTGTTTTTT
>TRBJ2-3|TRBV2|few|TRBD1
CASRPQGAIRTDTQYF
TGTGCCAGCAGGCCTCAGGGGGCTATCCGCACAGATACGCAGTATTTT
>TRBJ2-5|TRBV28|.|.
CASSHGRGRETQYF
TGTGCCAGCAGTCATGGACGGGGGAGGGAGACCCAGTACTTC
>TRBJ2-4|TRBV7-8|.|.
CASSELGGKVKNIQYF
TGTGCCAGCAGCGAACTCGGAGGGAAGGTCAAAAACATTCAGTACTTC
>TRBJ1-1|TRBV19|once|.
CASSVSLNTEAFF
TGTGCCAGTAGTGTCAGCTTGAACACTGAAGCTTTCTTT
>TRBJ1-5|TRBV6-9|once|TRBD1
CASRSDRGGQPQHF
TGTGCCAGCAGATCCGACAGGGGAGGTCAGCCCCAGCATTTT
>TRBJ2-3|TRBV7-2|.|TRBD2
CASSLDLMTSGFVKTQYF
TGTGCCAGCAGCTTAGACCTAATGACTAGCGGATTCGTGAAGACGCAGTATTTT
>TRBJ2-2|TRBV14|.|.
CASSQRTANTGELFF
TGTGCCAGCAGCCAGAGGACAGCGAACACCGGGGAGCTGTTTTTT
>TRBJ1-1|TRBV10-3|.|.
CAISEGGVGTEAFF
TGTGCCATCAGTGAGGGAGGGGTGGGTACTGAAGCTTTCTTT
>TRBJ1-2|TRBV7-2|few|.
CASSFEGHYGYTF
TGTGCCAGCAGCTTCGAGGGACACTATGGCTACACCTTC
>TRBJ2-2|TRBV28|.|TRBD2
CASGGLGLAGGIGELFF
TGTGCCAGCGGAGGATTGGGACTAGCGGGAGGGATCGGGGAGCTGTTTTTT
>TRBJ2-3|TRBV12-5|.|.
CASGFRNTQYF
TGTGCTAGTGGTTTCAGGAATACGCAGTATTTT
>TRBJ1-3|TRBV5-4|.|.
CASSLGGDRSGNTIYF
TGTGCCAGCAGCTTGGGCGGGGACCGCTCTGGAAACACCATATATTTT
>TRBJ1-1|TRBV11-1|.|TRBD1
CASSQRQGWNTEAFF
TGTGCCAGCAGCCAACGACAGGGATGGAACACTGAAGCTTTCTTT
>TRBJ1-4|TRBV11-2|.|.
CASSHWTVKGEKLFF
TGTGCCAGCAGCCACTGGACCGTGAAGGGGGAAAAACTGTTTTTT
>TRBJ1-4|TRBV7-9|.|.
CASSLDSEKLFF
TGTGCCAGCAGCCTCGACAGTGAAAAACTGTTTTTT